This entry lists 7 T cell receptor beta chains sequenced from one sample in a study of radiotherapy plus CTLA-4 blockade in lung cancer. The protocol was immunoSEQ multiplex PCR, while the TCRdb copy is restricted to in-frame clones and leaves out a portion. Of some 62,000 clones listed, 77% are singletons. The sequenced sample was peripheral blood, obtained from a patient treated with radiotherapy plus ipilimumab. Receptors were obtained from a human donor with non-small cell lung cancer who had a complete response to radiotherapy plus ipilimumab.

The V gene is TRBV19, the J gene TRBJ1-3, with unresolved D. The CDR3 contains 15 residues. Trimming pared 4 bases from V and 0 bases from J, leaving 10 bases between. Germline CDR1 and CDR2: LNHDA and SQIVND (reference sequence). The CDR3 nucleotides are TGTGCCAGTAGTACAAGGACGGCCTCTGGAAACACCATATATTTT. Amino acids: CASSTRTASGNTIYF. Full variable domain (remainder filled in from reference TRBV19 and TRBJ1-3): DGGITQSPKYLFRKEGQNVTLSCEQNLNHDAMYWYRQDPGQGLRLIYYSQIVNDFQKGDIAEGYSVSREKKESFPLTVTSAQKNPTAFYLCASSTRTASGNTIYFGEGSWLTVV.

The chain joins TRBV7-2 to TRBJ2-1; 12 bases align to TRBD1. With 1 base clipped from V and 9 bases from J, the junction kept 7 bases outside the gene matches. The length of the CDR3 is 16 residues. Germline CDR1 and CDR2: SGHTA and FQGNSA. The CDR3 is CASSLEGTGGTSEQFF. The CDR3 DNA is TGTGCCAGCAGCTTAGAAGGGACAGGGGGCACGAGTGAGCAGTTCTTC. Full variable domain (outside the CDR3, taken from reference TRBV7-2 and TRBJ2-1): GAGVSQSPSNKVTEKGKDVELRCDPISGHTALYWYRQSLGQGLEFLIYFQGNSAPDKSGLPSDRFSAERTGGSVSTLTIQRTQQEDSAVYLCASSLEGTGGTSEQFFGPGTRLTVL.

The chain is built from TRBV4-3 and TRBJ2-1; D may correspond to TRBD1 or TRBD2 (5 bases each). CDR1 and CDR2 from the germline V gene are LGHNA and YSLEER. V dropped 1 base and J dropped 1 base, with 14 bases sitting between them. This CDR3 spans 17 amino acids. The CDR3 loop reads CASSQVMRGRSYNEQFF. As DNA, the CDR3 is TGCGCCAGCAGCCAAGTTATGAGGGGCCGGTCCTACAATGAGCAGTTCTTC.

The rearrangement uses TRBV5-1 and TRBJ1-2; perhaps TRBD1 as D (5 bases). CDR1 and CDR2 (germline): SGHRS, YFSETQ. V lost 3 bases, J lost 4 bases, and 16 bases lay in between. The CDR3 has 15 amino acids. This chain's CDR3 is CASSSRGGGGYGYTF. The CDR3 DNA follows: TGCGCCAGCAGCTCCCGGGGGGGAGGAGGCTATGGCTACACCTTC.

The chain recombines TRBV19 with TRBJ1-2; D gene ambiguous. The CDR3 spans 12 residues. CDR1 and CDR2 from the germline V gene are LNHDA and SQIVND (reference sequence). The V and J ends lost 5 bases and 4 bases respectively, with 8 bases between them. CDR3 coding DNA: TGTGCCAGTAGTGATACACGCTATGGCTACACCTTC. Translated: CASSDTRYGYTF.

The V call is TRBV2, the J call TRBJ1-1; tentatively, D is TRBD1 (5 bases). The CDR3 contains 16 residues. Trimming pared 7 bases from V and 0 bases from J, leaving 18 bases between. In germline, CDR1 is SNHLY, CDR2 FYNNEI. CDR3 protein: CASTQGGLLMNTEAFF. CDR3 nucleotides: TGTGCCAGCACGCAGGGTGGGCTCCTAATGAACACTGAAGCTTTCTTT.

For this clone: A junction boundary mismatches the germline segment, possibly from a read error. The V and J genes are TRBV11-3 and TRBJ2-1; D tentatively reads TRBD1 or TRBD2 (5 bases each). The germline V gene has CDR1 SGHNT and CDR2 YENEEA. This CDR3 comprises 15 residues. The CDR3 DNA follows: TGTGCCGGCAGCTTAGAGGGGCGATCCGAGGGGGAGCAGTTCTTC. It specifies CAGSLEGRSEGEQFF.